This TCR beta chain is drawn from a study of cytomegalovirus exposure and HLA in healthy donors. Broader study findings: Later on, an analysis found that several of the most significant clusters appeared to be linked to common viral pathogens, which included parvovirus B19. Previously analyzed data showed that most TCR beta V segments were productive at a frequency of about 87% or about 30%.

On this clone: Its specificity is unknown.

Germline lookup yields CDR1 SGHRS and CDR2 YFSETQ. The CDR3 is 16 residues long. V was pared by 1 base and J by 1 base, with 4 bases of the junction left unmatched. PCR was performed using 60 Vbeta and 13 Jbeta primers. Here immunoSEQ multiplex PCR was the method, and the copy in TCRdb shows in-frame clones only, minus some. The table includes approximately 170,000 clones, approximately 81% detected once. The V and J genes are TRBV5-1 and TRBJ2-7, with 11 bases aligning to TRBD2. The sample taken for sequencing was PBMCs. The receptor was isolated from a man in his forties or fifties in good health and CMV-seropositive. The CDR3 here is CASSLTSGRLSYEQYF. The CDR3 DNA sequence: TGCGCCAGCAGCTTGACTAGCGGGAGACTTTCCTACGAGCAGTACTTC.